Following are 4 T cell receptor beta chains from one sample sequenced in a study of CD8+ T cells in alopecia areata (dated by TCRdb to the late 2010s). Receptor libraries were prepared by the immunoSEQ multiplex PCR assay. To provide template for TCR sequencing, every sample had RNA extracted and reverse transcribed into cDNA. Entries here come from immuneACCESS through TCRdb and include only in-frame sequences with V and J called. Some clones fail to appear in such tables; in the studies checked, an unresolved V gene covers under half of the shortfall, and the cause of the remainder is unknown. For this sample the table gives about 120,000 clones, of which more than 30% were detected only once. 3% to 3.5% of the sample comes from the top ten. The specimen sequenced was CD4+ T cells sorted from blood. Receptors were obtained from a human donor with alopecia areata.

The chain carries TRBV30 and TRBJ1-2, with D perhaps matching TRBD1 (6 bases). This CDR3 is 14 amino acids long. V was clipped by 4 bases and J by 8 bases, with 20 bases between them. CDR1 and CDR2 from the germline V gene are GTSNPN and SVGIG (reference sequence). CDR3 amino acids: CAWNLLQGQGGYTF. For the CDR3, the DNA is TGTGCCTGGAATCTCCTACAGGGCCAAGGGGGCTACACCTTC.

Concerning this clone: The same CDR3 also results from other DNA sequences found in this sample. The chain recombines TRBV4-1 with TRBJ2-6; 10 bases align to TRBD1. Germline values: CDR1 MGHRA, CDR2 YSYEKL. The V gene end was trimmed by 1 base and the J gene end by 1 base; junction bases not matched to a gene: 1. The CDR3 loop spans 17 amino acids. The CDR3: CASSQGTGGSGANVLTF. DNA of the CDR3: TGCGCCAGCAGCCAAGGGACAGGGGGTTCTGGGGCCAACGTCCTGACTTTC.

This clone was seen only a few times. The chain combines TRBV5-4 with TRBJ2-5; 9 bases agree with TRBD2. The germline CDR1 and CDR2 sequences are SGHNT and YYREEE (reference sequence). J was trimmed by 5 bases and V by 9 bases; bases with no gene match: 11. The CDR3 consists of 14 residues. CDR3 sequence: CATSAGGGDETQYF. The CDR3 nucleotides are TGTGCCACCTCGGCGGGAGGGGGCGATGAGACCCAGTACTTC.

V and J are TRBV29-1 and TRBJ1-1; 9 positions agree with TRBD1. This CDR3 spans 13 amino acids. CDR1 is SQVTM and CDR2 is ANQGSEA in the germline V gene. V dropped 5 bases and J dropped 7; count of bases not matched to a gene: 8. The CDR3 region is CSVSGQGRREAFF. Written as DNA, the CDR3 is TGCAGCGTTTCCGGACAGGGGAGGCGTGAAGCTTTCTTT.